The 2 T cell receptor beta chains below were found in one sample sequenced in a study of blood T cells in healthy people across ages. With a J-beta primer mix and a sample-barcoded 5' primer, a second PCR ran roughly 6 to 12 cycles. TCRdb itself ran the 5' RACE reads through MiXCR, one entry per CDR3 protein. Of about 1 million distinct CDR3 sequences in the sample, 20% to 25% were seen once. This same sample was also taken into another study, of T cells of mothers and their children.

Material for sequencing was blood. The source of these receptors is a girl aged 2 to 9 in good health.

In this sample, this clonotype turned up a few times. The CDR3, as DNA: TGTGCCAGCAGTTGGGAGGGAGGTAATGAAAAACTGTTTTTT. Amino acid sequence: CASSWEGGNEKLFF. This sequence joins TRBV12-3 or TRBV12-4 and TRBJ1-4; no clear D. V was shortened by 4 bases and J by 4 bases, with 10 bases between the two germline ends. The CDR3 is made up of 14 amino acids.

This clonotype was observed a few times. The CDR3 is CASSLPGGSHTEAFF. The CDR3 nucleotides read TGTGCCAGCAGCTTACCAGGGGGATCACACACTGAAGCTTTCTTT. The J gene is TRBJ1-1, the V gene TRBV7-2; 7 bases align to TRBD1. The V segment lost 2 bases and the J segment 3 bases; nucleotides outside the gene matches: 6. CDR3 length: 15 residues. Germline V CDR1 and CDR2: SGHTA, FQGNSA. The full variable domain, its missing parts supplied by reference TRBV7-2 and TRBJ1-1, is GAGVSQSPSNKVTEKGKDVELRCDPISGHTALYWYRQSLGQGLEFLIYFQGNSAPDKSGLPSDRFSAERTGGSVSTLTIQRTQQEDSAVYLCASSLPGGSHTEAFFGQGTRLTVV.